Each of the 7 T cell receptor beta chains below was sequenced from the same sample in a study of response to subunit inactivated influenza vaccine. MiXCR was run by TCRdb on the RT-PCR reads, yielding one entry per CDR3 protein. The sample lists fewer than 350,000 distinct CDR3 sequences; 20% to 25% were seen once. The source was PBMCs from blood, collected 21 months after vaccination. The origin of the receptors is a man aged 50-75 years who received an inactivated influenza vaccine.

V is TRBV5-1 and J is TRBJ2-7; a possible D gene is TRBD2 (7 bases). This CDR3 has 15 amino acids. CDR1 is SGHRS, CDR2 YFSETQ, per germline. Deletions cut 0 bases from V and 2 bases from J, with 12 bases between. In nucleotides, the CDR3 is TGCGCCAGCAGCTTGGGTGGGGGGGGCACCTACGAGCAGTACTTC. This sequence encodes CASSLGGGGTYEQYF.

This clonotype was recorded at least ten times. The CDR3 bases are TGTGCCAGCAGTGAGCTCAGCTCCTATAATTCACCCCTCCACTTT. Translation gives CASSELSSYNSPLHF. The chain links TRBV12-3 or TRBV12-4 to TRBJ1-6; D call uncertain. The CDR3 has 15 residues. Trimming cost V 5 bases and J 0 bases, with 8 bases left between them.

This clonotype was observed a handful of times. V gene TRBV12-3 or TRBV12-4 combines with J gene TRBJ1-2; D gene ambiguous. Deletions cut 3 bases from V and 4 bases from J, with 6 bases between. This CDR3 has 12 residues. For the CDR3, the DNA is TGTGCCAGCAGTTTGTGGAGCTATGGCTACACCTTC. Translation gives CASSLWSYGYTF.

The chain has TRBV7-8 and TRBJ1-4, with D unresolved. The CDR3 has 17 residues. Germline lookup yields CDR1 SGHVS and CDR2 FQNEAQ. Between the trimmed V and J ends, which lost 6 bases and 7 bases, there was a span of 24 bases. The DNA for the CDR3 is TGTGCCAGCAGTAAAACCAACCCCCCTTCAAGAGGTGAAAAACTGTTTTTT. Translated: CASSKTNPPSRGEKLFF.

CDR3 region: CSARGRGDTQYF. The CDR3 coding sequence is TGCAGTGCTAGAGGGCGGGGAGATACGCAGTATTTT. This chain uses TRBV20-1 with TRBJ2-3, with a possible D match to TRBD2 (6 bases). The V end was cut by 1 base, the J end by 5 bases, with 7 bases between. The CDR3 extends over 12 amino acids. Germline CDR1 and CDR2: DFQATT and SNEGSKA (reference sequence).

V gene TRBV5-1 combines with J gene TRBJ1-6; D gene unclear. The CDR3 consists of 14 residues. The V end lost 4 bases, the J end lost 6 bases, and 11 bases lay between the germline ends. Germline V CDR1 and CDR2: SGHRS, YFSETQ. The chain's CDR3 is CASSPWDSNSPLHF. CDR3 nucleotide sequence: TGCGCCAGCAGCCCCTGGGATTCTAATTCACCCCTCCACTTT.

This clonotype showed up just a few times. The chain uses TRBV3-1 and TRBJ2-5, with D possibly being TRBD1 or TRBD2 (5 bases each). Per germline, CDR1 LGHDT and CDR2 YNNKEL (reference sequence). The V gene lost 4 bases and the J gene lost 0 bases, with 15 bases spanning the gap. The CDR3 extends over 16 amino acids. The CDR3 coding sequence is TGTGCCAGCAGCCCCTTGGGGTGGGGGTACCAAGAGACCCAGTACTTC. It codes for CASSPLGWGYQETQYF.